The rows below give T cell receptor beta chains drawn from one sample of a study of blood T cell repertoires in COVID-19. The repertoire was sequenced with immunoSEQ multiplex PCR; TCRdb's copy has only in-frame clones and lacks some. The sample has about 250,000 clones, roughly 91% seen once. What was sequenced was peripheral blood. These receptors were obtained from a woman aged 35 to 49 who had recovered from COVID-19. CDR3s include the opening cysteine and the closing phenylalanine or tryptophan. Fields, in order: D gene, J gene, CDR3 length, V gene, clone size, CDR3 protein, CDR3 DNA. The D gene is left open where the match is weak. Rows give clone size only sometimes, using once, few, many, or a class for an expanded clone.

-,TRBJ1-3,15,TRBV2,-,CASRAVRGYGNTIYF,TGTGCCAGCAGGGCGGTCAGAGGGTACGGAAACACCATATATTTT
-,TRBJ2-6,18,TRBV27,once,CASSLSTPSLSGANVLTF,TGTGCCAGCAGTTTAAGTACTCCTTCTCTCTCTGGGGCCAACGTCCTGACTTTC
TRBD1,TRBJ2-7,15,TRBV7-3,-,CASSLAGTGAYEQYF,TGTGCCAGCAGCTTAGCAGGGACAGGAGCCTACGAGCAGTACTTC
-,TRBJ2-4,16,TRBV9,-,CASSVADSLAKNIQYF,TGTGCCAGCAGCGTAGCTGATAGCCTAGCCAAAAACATTCAGTACTTC
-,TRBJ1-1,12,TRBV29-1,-,CSVPDRNTEAFF,TGCAGCGTACCCGACAGGAACACTGAAGCTTTCTTT
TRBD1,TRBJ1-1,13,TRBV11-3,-,CASSQTGGTEAFF,TGTGCCAGCAGCCAAACAGGGGGCACTGAAGCTTTCTTT
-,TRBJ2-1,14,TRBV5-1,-,CASSLYSPGDEQFF,TGCGCCAGCAGCTTGTATTCCCCAGGGGATGAGCAGTTCTTC
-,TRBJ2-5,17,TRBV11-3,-,CASSFWSLAEGGETQYF,TGTGCCAGCAGCTTCTGGAGTCTAGCGGAGGGGGGGGAGACCCAGTACTTC
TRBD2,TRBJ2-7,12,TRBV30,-,CAAWGGAYEQYF,TGTGCCGCCTGGGGGGGGGCCTACGAGCAGTACTTC
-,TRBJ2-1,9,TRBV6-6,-,CAAGREQFF,TGTGCGGCGGGGCGAGAGCAGTTCTTC
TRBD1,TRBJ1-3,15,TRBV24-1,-,CATSDTGDSGNTIYF,TGTGCCACCAGTGATACAGGGGACTCTGGAAACACCATATATTTT
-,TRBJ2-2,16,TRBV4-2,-,CASSQGIAANTGELFF,TGTGCCAGCAGCCAAGGTATAGCGGCGAACACCGGGGAGCTGTTTTTT
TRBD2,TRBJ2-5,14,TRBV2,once,CASRTGTIQETQYF,TGTGCCAGCAGAACCGGGACTATCCAAGAGACCCAGTACTTC
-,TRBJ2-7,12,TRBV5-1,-,CASSLDGYEQYF,TGCGCCAGCAGCTTGGACGGCTACGAGCAGTACTTC
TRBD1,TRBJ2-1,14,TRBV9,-,CASSPTDRAGEQFF,TGTGCCAGCAGCCCCACCGACAGGGCGGGTGAGCAGTTCTTC
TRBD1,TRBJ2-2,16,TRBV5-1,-,CASSLGTGTNTGELFF,TGCGCCAGCAGCTTGGGGACAGGGACGAACACCGGGGAGCTGTTTTTT
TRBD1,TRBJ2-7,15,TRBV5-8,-,CASSLEGGEPYEQYF,TGTGCCAGCAGCTTGGAAGGGGGCGAGCCCTACGAGCAGTACTTC
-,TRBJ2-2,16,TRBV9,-,CASSVGPGTNTGELFF,TGTGCCAGCAGCGTAGGTCCAGGGACGAACACCGGGGAGCTGTTTTTT
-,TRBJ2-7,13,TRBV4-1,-,CASSRGGSYEQYF,TGCGCCAGCAGCAGGGGGGGGTCCTACGAGCAGTACTTC
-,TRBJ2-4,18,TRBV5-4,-,CASSLGSPGIGAKNIQYF,TGTGCCAGCAGCTTGGGGTCCCCCGGTATTGGAGCCAAAAACATTCAGTACTTC
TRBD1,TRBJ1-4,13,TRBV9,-,CASRGTGSEKLFF,TGTGCCAGCAGGGGGACAGGGAGTGAAAAACTGTTTTTT
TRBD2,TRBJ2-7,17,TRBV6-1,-,CASSEATRLARSYEQYF,TGTGCCAGCAGTGAAGCTACCCGACTAGCCCGATCCTACGAGCAGTACTTC
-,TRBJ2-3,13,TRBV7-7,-,CASSPHPGDTQYF,TGTGCTAGCAGCCCCCACCCAGGAGATACGCAGTATTTT
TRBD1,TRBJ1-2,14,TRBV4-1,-,CASSRDRFFYGYTF,TGCGCCAGCAGCCGGGACAGGTTCTTCTATGGCTACACCTTC
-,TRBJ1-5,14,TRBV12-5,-,CASGLVGGNQPQHF,TGTGCTAGTGGTTTGGTAGGGGGCAATCAGCCCCAGCATTTT
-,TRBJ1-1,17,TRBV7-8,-,CASHPTAPRQESTEAFF,TGTGCCAGCCACCCAACAGCACCCAGACAGGAGAGCACTGAAGCTTTCTTT
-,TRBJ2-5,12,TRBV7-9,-,CASSLAAETQYF,TGTGCCAGCAGCTTAGCGGCCGAGACCCAGTACTTC
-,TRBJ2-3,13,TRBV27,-,CASSPAGTDTQYF,TGTGCCAGCAGCCCGGCGGGCACAGATACGCAGTATTTT
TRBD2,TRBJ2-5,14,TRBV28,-,CATQLGGSGETQYF,TGTGCCACCCAGTTGGGGGGTAGCGGGGAGACCCAGTACTTC